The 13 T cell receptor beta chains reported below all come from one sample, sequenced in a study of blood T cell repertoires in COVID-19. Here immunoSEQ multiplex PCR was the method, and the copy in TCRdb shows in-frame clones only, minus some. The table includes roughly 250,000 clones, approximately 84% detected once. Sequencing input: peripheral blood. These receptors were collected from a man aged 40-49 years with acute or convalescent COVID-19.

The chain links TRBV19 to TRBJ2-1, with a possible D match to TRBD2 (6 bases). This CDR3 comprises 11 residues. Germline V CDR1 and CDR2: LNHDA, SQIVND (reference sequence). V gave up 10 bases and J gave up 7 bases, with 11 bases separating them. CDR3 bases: TGTGCCACAAAGGAGGGGAATGAGCAGTTCTTC. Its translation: CATKEGNEQFF. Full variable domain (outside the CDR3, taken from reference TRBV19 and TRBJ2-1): DGGITQSPKYLFRKEGQNVTLSCEQNLNHDAMYWYRQDPGQGLRLIYYSQIVNDFQKGDIAEGYSVSREKKESFPLTVTSAQKNPTAFYLCATKEGNEQFFGPGTRLTVL.

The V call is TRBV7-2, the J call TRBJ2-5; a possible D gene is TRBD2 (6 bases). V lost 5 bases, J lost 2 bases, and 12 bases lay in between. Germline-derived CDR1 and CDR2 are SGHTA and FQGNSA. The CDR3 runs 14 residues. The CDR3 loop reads CASSPGLVQETQYF. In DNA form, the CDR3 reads TGTGCCAGCAGCCCGGGACTGGTTCAAGAGACCCAGTACTTC.

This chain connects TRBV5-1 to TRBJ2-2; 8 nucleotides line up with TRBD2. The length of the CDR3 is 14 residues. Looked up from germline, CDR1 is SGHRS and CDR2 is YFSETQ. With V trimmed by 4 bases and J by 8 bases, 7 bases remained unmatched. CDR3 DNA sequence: TGCGCCAGCAGCATCGGGACTAGAATAGGGGAGCTGTTTTTT. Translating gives CASSIGTRIGELFF.

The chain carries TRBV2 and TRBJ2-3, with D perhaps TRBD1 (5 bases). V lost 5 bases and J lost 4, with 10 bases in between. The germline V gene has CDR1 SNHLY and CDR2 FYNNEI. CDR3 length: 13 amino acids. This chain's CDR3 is CASSSAGSDTQYF. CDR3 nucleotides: TGTGCCAGCAGTTCTGCAGGGTCAGATACGCAGTATTTT.

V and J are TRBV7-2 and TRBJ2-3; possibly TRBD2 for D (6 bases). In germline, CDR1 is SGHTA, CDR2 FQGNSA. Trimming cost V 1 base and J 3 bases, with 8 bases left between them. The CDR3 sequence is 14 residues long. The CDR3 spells CASSLVRGTDTQYF. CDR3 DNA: TGTGCCAGCAGCTTAGTGCGGGGAACAGATACGCAGTATTTT. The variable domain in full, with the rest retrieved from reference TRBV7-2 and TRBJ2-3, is GAGVSQSPSNKVTEKGKDVELRCDPISGHTALYWYRQSLGQGLEFLIYFQGNSAPDKSGLPSDRFSAERTGGSVSTLTIQRTQQEDSAVYLCASSLVRGTDTQYFGPGTRLTVL.

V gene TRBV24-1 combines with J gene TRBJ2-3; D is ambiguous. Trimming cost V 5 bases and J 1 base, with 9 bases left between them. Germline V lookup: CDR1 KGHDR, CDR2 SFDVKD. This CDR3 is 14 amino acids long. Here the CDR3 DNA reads TGTGCCACCAGTGGTGTTCGTGGCACAGATACGCAGTATTTT. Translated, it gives CATSGVRGTDTQYF.

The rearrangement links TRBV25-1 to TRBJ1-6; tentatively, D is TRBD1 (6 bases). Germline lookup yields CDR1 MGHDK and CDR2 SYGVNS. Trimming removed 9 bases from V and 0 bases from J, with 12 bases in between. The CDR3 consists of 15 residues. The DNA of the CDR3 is TGTGCCAGTCAGGACAGTAGCTCCTATAATTCACCCCTCCACTTT. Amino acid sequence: CASQDSSSYNSPLHF.

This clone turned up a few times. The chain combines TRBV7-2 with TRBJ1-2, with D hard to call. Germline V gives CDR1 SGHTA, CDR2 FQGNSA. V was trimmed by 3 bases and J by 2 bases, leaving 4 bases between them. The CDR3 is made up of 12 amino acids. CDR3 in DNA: TGTGCCAGCAGCTTTCAGAACTATGGCTACACCTTC. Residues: CASSFQNYGYTF.

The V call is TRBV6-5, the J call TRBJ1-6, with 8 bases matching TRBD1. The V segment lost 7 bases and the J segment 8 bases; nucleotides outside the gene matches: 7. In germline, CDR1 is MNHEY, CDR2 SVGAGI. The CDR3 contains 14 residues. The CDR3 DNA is TGTGCCAGCACCGACTCAGGGGGCTATTCACCCCTCCACTTT. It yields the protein CASTDSGGYSPLHF.

In DNA, the CDR3 is TGCAGTGCTAGTAATCGGGGTGAAGAAACCCAAGAGACCCAGTACTTC. Protein sequence: CSASNRGEETQETQYF. V and J are TRBV20-1 and TRBJ2-5; D may be TRBD2 (5 bases). With 3 bases removed from V and 1 base from J, the gap between germline ends came to 18 bases. The CDR3 sequence is 16 residues long. Germline loops: CDR1 DFQATT, CDR2 SNEGSKA (reference sequence).

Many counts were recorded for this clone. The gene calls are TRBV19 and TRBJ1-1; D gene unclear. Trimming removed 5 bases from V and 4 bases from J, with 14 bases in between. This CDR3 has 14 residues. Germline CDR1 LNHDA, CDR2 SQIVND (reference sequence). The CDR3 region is CASSPRLRGTEAFF. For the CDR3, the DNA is TGTGCCAGTAGTCCCCGCCTCCGCGGCACTGAAGCTTTCTTT.

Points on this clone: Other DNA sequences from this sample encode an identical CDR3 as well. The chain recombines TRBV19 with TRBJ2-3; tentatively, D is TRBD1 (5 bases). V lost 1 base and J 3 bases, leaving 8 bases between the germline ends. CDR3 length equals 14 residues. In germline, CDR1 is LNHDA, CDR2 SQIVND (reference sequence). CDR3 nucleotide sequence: TGTGCCAGTAGTATAGGGCAGGGAACAGATACGCAGTATTTT. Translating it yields CASSIGQGTDTQYF.

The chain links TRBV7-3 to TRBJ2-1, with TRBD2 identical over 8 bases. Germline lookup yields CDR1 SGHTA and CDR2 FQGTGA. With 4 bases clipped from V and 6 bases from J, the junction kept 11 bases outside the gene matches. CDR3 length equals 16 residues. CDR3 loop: CASSSDSGVRGNEQFF. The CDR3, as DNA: TGTGCCAGCAGCTCCGATAGCGGGGTCAGGGGCAATGAGCAGTTCTTC.